These T cell receptor beta chains were read from a single sample in a study of blood T cell repertoires in COVID-19. The repertoire was sequenced with immunoSEQ multiplex PCR; TCRdb's copy has only in-frame clones and lacks some. The table records around 150,000 clones, 80% of them present only once. The sequenced material came from PBMCs or T cells enriched from blood (not recorded which). These receptors originate from a middle-aged man who had recovered from COVID-19. CDR3s include the opening cysteine and the closing phenylalanine or tryptophan. Clone size is shown for a subset of rows, as once, few, many or a class of expanded clone.

J,size,length,V,CDR3
TRBJ2-5,.,13,TRBV7-9,CASSLSGIETQYF
TRBJ2-5,few,14,TRBV5-1,CASSLTGGQETQYF
TRBJ1-6,.,15,TRBV19,CASKGVGRNGMPLHF
TRBJ1-1,once,13,TRBV7-3,CASSLTGHTEAFF
TRBJ1-5,many,14,TRBV7-2,CASRLAGVNQPQHF
TRBJ2-3,.,12,TRBV19,CASSILVDTQYF
TRBJ2-2,.,16,TRBV9,CASSVKAGGLPGELFF
TRBJ1-3,.,17,TRBV4-1,CASSRTTGTGGGNTIYF
TRBJ1-2,.,13,TRBV19,CASSRGQGQGYTF
TRBJ2-1,few,16,TRBV10-3,CAISPAGGAGFNEQFF
TRBJ1-6,.,15,TRBV19,CASREGDISGSPLHF
TRBJ1-2,.,13,TRBV2,CASRTQGNYGYTF
TRBJ2-3,.,18,TRBV18,CASSPRTVLAISTDTQYF
TRBJ2-1,few,16,TRBV14,CASSLYFGQGRDEQFF
TRBJ1-4,few,15,TRBV18,CASSLDRGLGEKLFF
TRBJ1-1,.,16,TRBV6-5,CASSYMGKGGNTEAFF
TRBJ2-6,.,19,TRBV18,CASSPPTGGGFSGANVLTF
TRBJ2-3,.,14,TRBV5-1,CASSLDRSTDTQYF
TRBJ1-2,.,17,TRBV19,CASSSMGGTGQNYGYTF
TRBJ2-5,.,16,TRBV11-2,CASSLGSGGAGETQYF
TRBJ1-3,.,15,TRBV5-1,CASSLAQGSGNTIYF
TRBJ1-4,.,16,TRBV5-5,CASSLSPGQGNEKLFF
TRBJ1-2,.,14,TRBV9,CASSVGQATYGYTF
TRBJ2-3,.,14,TRBV6-5,CASRYRGLTDTQYF
TRBJ2-2,.,16,TRBV7-3,CASSRRQGAGTGELFF
TRBJ2-3,.,14,TRBV5-6,CASSLGAITDTQYF
TRBJ2-3,.,13,TRBV30,CAWTRGGADTQYF
TRBJ1-2,.,17,TRBV7-9,CASSRGHGVMEYYGYTF
TRBJ1-2,.,14,TRBV11-1,CASSVSGTAYGYTF
TRBJ1-1,.,15,TRBV7-6,CASSRMQGAESEAFF
TRBJ2-2,once,16,TRBV11-2,CASSLRLAGGSGELFF
TRBJ1-1,.,14,TRBV30,CAWTTSGRRTEAFF
TRBJ1-2,once,15,TRBV15,CATSRRDRANYGYTF
TRBJ2-3,few,12,TRBV19,CASSIGTDTQYF
TRBJ1-2,.,14,TRBV19,CASSIGADSYGYTF
TRBJ2-3,.,12,TRBV10-3,CASSGSTDTQYF
TRBJ2-2,.,14,TRBV4-2,CASSQGLDAGELFF
TRBJ2-2,few,16,TRBV7-8,CASSLYRGRNTGELFF
TRBJ1-1,.,14,TRBV13,CASSLAGPVGGAFF
TRBJ2-7,.,15,TRBV27,CASRSGQGGSYEQYF
TRBJ1-2,.,14,TRBV5-1,CASSLEPSRGGYTF
TRBJ1-1,.,14,TRBV5-5,CASSLAIRNTEAFF
TRBJ1-1,.,13,TRBV6-4,CASRLQERTEAFF
TRBJ2-3,.,11,TRBV20-1,CSASSEVTQYF
TRBJ1-4,.,15,TRBV10-3,CAISESDRAGEKLFF
TRBJ2-7,.,16,TRBV3-1/TRBV3-2,CASSPAFPFVLDEQYF
TRBJ1-1,once,15,TRBV13,CASSPPGFAGPEAFF
TRBJ1-1,few,17,TRBV3-1/TRBV3-2,CASSQVRSRGFNTEAFF
TRBJ1-1,once,14,TRBV5-1,CASSTWGGGTEAFF
TRBJ2-5,.,15,TRBV7-8,CASEPGLANWETQYF
TRBJ2-2,.,16,TRBV4-1,CASSQRLQANTGELFF
TRBJ1-4,.,13,TRBV2,CASSDQRNEKLFF